The sequence of this T cell receptor (beta chain) was determined in a study of T cells in Graves' hyperthyroidism and ophthalmopathy. Overall study results and limits: Researchers found most expanded thyroid clonotypes above 0.001 in blood as well.

The definition of stable Graves' hyperthyroidism was no ophthalmopathy progression within 18 months. Hyperthyroidism was newly diagnosed in patients aged 18 to 65 (duration under 2 months). Patients having uncontrolled infection, another autoimmune disease, pregnancy or lactation were not included. Template material for amplifying TCR beta CDR3 regions consisted of RNA transcripts. TCR CDR3 underwent first-round RT-PCR with the HTBI primer set. TCRdb recomputed calls from the multiplex PCR reads with MiXCR, one row per CDR3 protein. This repertoire shows some 270,000 distinct CDR3 sequences, about an eighth found once; its top ten account for under 8%. CDR1 is SNHLY, CDR2 FYNNEI, per germline. The V and J ends lost 0 bases and 2 bases respectively, with 1 base between them. The CDR3 covers 12 residues. This clonotype was seen many times. Its antigen remains unidentified.

The chain employs TRBV2 and TRBJ2-5; no clear D gene. Source material: blood. The sequence came from a woman aged 40 to 55 with Graves' hyperthyroidism. The CDR3 DNA sequence: TGTGCCAGCAGTGAAGCTCAAGAGACCCAGTACTTC. Its protein is CASSEAQETQYF.